The T cell receptor (beta chain) described here comes from a study of blood T cell repertoires in COVID-19. This clone showed up just a few times. CDR3 length equals 16 residues. Trimming at V came to 0 bases and at J to 5 bases, leaving 7 bases not matched to a gene. Germline loops: CDR1 WNHNN, CDR2 SYGVQD (reference sequence). Produced via immunoSEQ multiplex PCR; TCRdb's table is partial and in-frame only. The sample gives approximately 500,000 clones, 85% to 90% of which show up once; roughly 7.3% is in the top ten. V and J are TRBV10-1 and TRBJ2-7, with 10 bases lining up with TRBD1. The specimen sequenced was peripheral blood. The clonotype originates from a woman between 50 and 59 years old with COVID-19, enrolled during active disease. In DNA, the CDR3 is TGCGCCAGCAGTGAGTCGCCTGGGACAGGGGACCACGAGCAGTACTTC. Translation: CASSESPGTGDHEQYF.